These 31 T cell receptor beta chains were sequenced from one sample in a study of shared T cell receptors in the human thymus (dated by TCRdb to 2020 to 2022). The library was made by the immunoSEQ multiplex PCR assay. TCRdb mirrors the immuneACCESS table, restricted to in-frame sequences. Some clones are absent from its copies; in checked studies, under half trace to an unresolved V gene, and the reason for the others is unknown. Counted in this sample were 600,000 or so clones; around 87% of them appeared once. In total, the top ten clones hold roughly 0.0094% of the sample. The same data also contributed to another study, on human thymus T cells.

Sequencing used thymocytes. Receptors were obtained from a boy in the first two years of life with a congenital heart defect. Donor details come from another sample of the same person, matched by shared clones.

The chain combines TRBV14 with TRBJ2-1; the match to TRBD2 covers 8 bases. Germline assignment: CDR1 SGHDN and CDR2 FVKESK. The CDR3 covers 18 residues. V lost 0 bases, J lost 5 bases, and 12 bases stayed unmatched. The chain's CDR3 is CASSQDKGTRPTNNEQFF. DNA for the CDR3: TGTGCCAGCAGCCAAGATAAGGGGACTAGGCCTACCAACAATGAGCAGTTCTTC.

The J gene is TRBJ2-5, the V gene TRBV4-3; 14 nucleotides align to TRBD2. This CDR3 is built from 19 residues. V gave up 0 bases and J gave up 7 bases; unmatched junction bases: 13. CDR1 is LGHNA, CDR2 YSLEER, per germline. Here the CDR3 reads CASSQDSSAGLAGVGTQYF. CDR3 DNA sequence: TGCGCCAGCAGCCAAGATTCAAGTGCGGGACTAGCGGGAGTCGGGACCCAGTACTTC.

The chain links TRBV5-1 to TRBJ2-3, with D possibly matching TRBD2 (6 bases). V was cut by 2 bases and J by 0 bases, with 10 bases left in between. Looked up from germline, CDR1 is SGHRS and CDR2 is YFSETQ. The CDR3 contains 15 residues. The DNA of the CDR3 is TGCGCCAGCAGCTTCGGACTAACAAGCACAGATACGCAGTATTTT. This sequence encodes CASSFGLTSTDTQYF. The complete variable domain, with remaining parts taken from reference TRBV5-1 and TRBJ2-3, reads KAGVTQTPRYLIKTRGQQVTLSCSPISGHRSVSWYQQTPGQGLQFLFEYFSETQRNKGNFPGRFSGRQFSNSRSEMNVSTLELGDSALYLCASSFGLTSTDTQYFGPGTRLTVL.

This clone was seen a handful of times. This sequence joins TRBV14 and TRBJ2-3; tentative D call: TRBD2 (6 bases). Trimming shortened V by 0 bases and J by 4 bases, and 11 bases separated the two germline ends. The CDR3 is made up of 15 amino acids. The germline CDR1 and CDR2 sequences are SGHDN and FVKESK. This chain's CDR3 is CASSQDLSGADTQYF. The CDR3 bases are TGTGCCAGCAGCCAAGATTTATCGGGAGCAGATACGCAGTATTTT.

This clone was found once. The chain combines TRBV5-1 with TRBJ2-5; tentatively, D is TRBD1 (5 bases). V lost 5 bases, J lost 2 bases, and 7 bases lay in between. CDR1 is SGHRS and CDR2 is YFSETQ in the germline V gene. The CDR3 runs 12 residues. CDR3 amino acids: CASSTGQETQYF. The CDR3 nucleotides read TGCGCCAGCAGTACAGGTCAAGAGACCCAGTACTTC.

This chain uses TRBV7-2 with TRBJ2-7, with a possible D match to TRBD2 (5 bases). V lost 3 bases and J lost 3, with 18 bases in between. The length of the CDR3 is 16 residues. Looked up from germline, CDR1 is SGHTA and CDR2 is FQGNSA. The CDR3 sequence: CASSFVGEVADYEQYF. The CDR3, as DNA: TGTGCCAGCAGCTTCGTGGGAGAGGTAGCCGACTACGAGCAGTACTTC.

In DNA form, the CDR3 reads TGTGCCAGCAGCGGGACTAGCACCTACAATGAGCAGTTCTTC. It codes for CASSGTSTYNEQFF. This sequence joins TRBV6-5 and TRBJ2-1; 9 bases align to TRBD2. The CDR3 contains 14 residues. Germline-derived CDR1 and CDR2 are MNHEY and SVGAGI. V lost 6 bases and J lost 2; bases outside the gene matches: 2.

Details on this clone: Distinct nucleotide sequences in the sample also encode this CDR3. The J gene is TRBJ1-6, the V gene TRBV29-1; 9 positions agree with TRBD1. The CDR3 is 17 amino acids. V shed 7 bases and J 4 bases; nucleotides not matched to a gene: 14. Germline lookup yields CDR1 SQVTM and CDR2 ANQGSEA. This chain's CDR3 is CSAGQGIRIRYNSPLHF. As DNA, the CDR3 is TGCAGCGCTGGACAGGGGATCAGGATCAGGTATAATTCACCCCTCCACTTT.

V and J are TRBV4-3 and TRBJ2-3; 7 bases match TRBD1. CDR1 is LGHNA, CDR2 YSLEER, per germline. The junction had 4 bases not matched to a gene; V was cut back by 1 base and J by 3 bases. The CDR3 totals 15 residues. The CDR3 here is CASSQVNRGTDTQYF. Here the CDR3 DNA reads TGCGCCAGCAGCCAAGTGAACAGGGGAACAGATACGCAGTATTTT.

As concerns this clone: No DNA is shown, since the ends of the CDR3 on it are uncertain; the CDR3 is the one TCRdb lists. The chain combines TRBV9 with TRBJ1-3; the table's D call, TRBD1, has no DNA check behind it. From its first to its last residue, the CDR3 has 15 amino acids. Germline loops: CDR1 SGDLS, CDR2 YYNGEE. CDR3 residues: CASTSDRGNGNTIYF.

CDR3 DNA: TGTGCCAGCTCACCGTGTGGGGACAGGGGCCTCTCTAACTATGGCTACACCTTC. Translation gives CASSPCGDRGLSNYGYTF. The V and J genes are TRBV18 and TRBJ1-2; 10 nucleotides agree with TRBD1. The CDR3 has 18 amino acids. With 3 bases clipped from V and 0 bases from J, the junction kept 10 bases outside the gene matches. CDR1 KGHSH and CDR2 LQKENI come from the germline V gene. Full variable domain (outside the CDR3, taken from reference TRBV18 and TRBJ1-2): NAGVMQNPRHLVRRRGQEARLRCSPMKGHSHVYWYRQLPEEGLKFMVYLQKENIIDESGMPKERFSAEFPKEGPSILRIQQVVRGDSAAYFCASSPCGDRGLSNYGYTFGSGTRLTVV.

The rearrangement uses TRBV6-1 and TRBJ1-2; D is undetermined. V dropped 1 base and J dropped 1 base, with 10 bases sitting between them. Germline V gives CDR1 MNHNS, CDR2 SASEGT. The CDR3 runs to 15 residues. CDR3 amino acids: CASSEERSDNYGYTF. The DNA for the CDR3 is TGTGCCAGCAGTGAAGAACGGTCCGATAACTATGGCTACACCTTC.

This clone was counted only a few times. The chain recombines TRBV19 with TRBJ1-2; 8 bases are shared with TRBD1. This CDR3 spans 13 amino acids. With 3 bases clipped from V and 8 bases from J, the junction kept 5 bases outside the gene matches. Germline CDR1 LNHDA, CDR2 SQIVND (reference sequence). This chain's CDR3 is CASSIDRGGGYTF. As DNA, the CDR3 is TGTGCCAGTAGTATCGACAGGGGCGGCGGCTACACCTTC.

The chain combines TRBV28 with TRBJ2-2; weak D call: TRBD1 (6 bases). The V gene lost 1 base and the J gene lost 1 base, with 16 bases spanning the gap. The V gene's germline CDR1 is MDHEN and CDR2 SYDVKM. This CDR3 has 18 amino acids. The CDR3 is CASSLFLTEQGNTGELFF. The DNA of the CDR3 is TGTGCCAGCAGTTTATTCCTCACCGAACAGGGGAACACCGGGGAGCTGTTTTTT.

This clone was observed a single time. V and J are TRBV19 and TRBJ1-6; D remains unclear. V was shortened by 4 bases and J by 7 bases, with 11 bases between the two germline ends. CDR3 size: 14 residues. The germline CDR1 and CDR2 sequences are LNHDA and SQIVND (reference sequence). The CDR3 DNA reads as TGTGCCAGTAGTACTGCCCCCCTAAATTCACCCCTCCACTTT. Translating it yields CASSTAPLNSPLHF.

The chain carries TRBV4-1 and TRBJ2-1; 8 positions match TRBD2. Per germline, CDR1 MGHRA and CDR2 YSYEKL. This CDR3 region has 19 residues. With V trimmed by 0 bases and J by 3 bases, 13 bases remained unmatched. The chain's CDR3 is CASSQEPCPGTRNYNEQFF. CDR3 nucleotides: TGCGCCAGCAGCCAAGAACCTTGCCCCGGGACTAGGAACTACAATGAGCAGTTCTTC.

This rearrangement joins TRBV20-1 to TRBJ2-7; possibly TRBD1 for D (6 bases). Germline V gene data show CDR1 as DFQATT and CDR2 as SNEGSKA (reference sequence). This CDR3 spans 10 amino acids. Here the CDR3 reads CRGAHYEQYF. Here the CDR3 DNA reads TGCAGGGGGGCACATTACGAGCAGTACTTC.

This clone was picked up a small number of times. The chain joins TRBV4-1 to TRBJ2-1; D not certain. The CDR3 spans 14 residues. V was trimmed by 0 bases and J by 7 bases, leaving 10 bases between them. Germline V gene data show CDR1 as MGHRA and CDR2 as YSYEKL. Here the CDR3 reads CASSQEPHRNEQFF. For the CDR3, the DNA is TGCGCCAGCAGCCAAGAGCCCCACAGAAATGAGCAGTTCTTC.

The chain links TRBV6-6 to TRBJ1-4; TRBD1 agrees at 8 bases. The CDR3 sequence is 14 residues long. Germline values: CDR1 MNHNY, CDR2 SVGAGI (reference sequence). With 6 bases clipped from V and 7 bases from J, the junction kept 7 bases outside the gene matches. CDR3 coding DNA: TGTGCCAGCAGCGCAGGGGGCCGTAGTGAAAAACTGTTTTTT. Its protein product is CASSAGGRSEKLFF.

The chain combines TRBV9 with TRBJ2-1, with TRBD2 matching 14 bases. The junction had 4 bases not matched to a gene; V was cut back by 2 bases and J by 6 bases. CDR3 length: 16 amino acids. Germline values: CDR1 SGDLS, CDR2 YYNGEE. The CDR3: CASSVTSGRDVNEQFF. The CDR3 nucleotides are TGTGCCAGCAGCGTGACTAGCGGGAGGGATGTCAATGAGCAGTTCTTC. The full variable domain, rest sourced from reference TRBV9 and TRBJ2-1, is DSGVTQTPKHLITATGQRVTLRCSPRSGDLSVYWYQQSLDQGLQFLIQYYNGEERAKGNILERFSAQQFPDLHSELNLSSLELGDSALYFCASSVTSGRDVNEQFFGPGTRLTVL.

The genes are TRBV28 and TRBJ1-1; possibly TRBD1 for D (5 bases). V lost 6 bases, J lost 0 bases, and 11 bases lay in between. The CDR3 contains 14 residues. CDR1 is MDHEN, CDR2 SYDVKM, per germline. The DNA of the CDR3 is TGTGCCAGCAGCCAACGGGGGATGAACACTGAAGCTTTCTTT. Protein: CASSQRGMNTEAFF.

CDR3 protein: CASSYWAGGPYEQYF. CDR3 nucleotide sequence: TGTGCCAGCAGTTACTGGGCAGGGGGACCCTACGAGCAGTACTTC. This chain joins TRBV6-6 and TRBJ2-7, with TRBD1 matching over 7 bases. The germline V gene has CDR1 MNHNY and CDR2 SVGAGI (reference sequence). The CDR3 spans 15 residues. With V trimmed by 1 base and J by 2 bases, 5 bases remained unmatched.

The J gene is TRBJ2-7, the V gene TRBV9, with a tentative D call TRBD2 (6 bases). The V end lost 4 bases, the J end lost 3 bases, and 23 bases lay between the germline ends. In germline, CDR1 is SGDLS, CDR2 YYNGEE. The CDR3 totals 17 residues. CDR3 sequence reads: CASSPSPLDYPHYEQYF. The CDR3 DNA sequence: TGTGCCAGCAGCCCTAGTCCCTTGGACTACCCACACTACGAGCAGTACTTC.

Only a few counts were recorded for this clone. The chain combines TRBV28 with TRBJ2-7; no clear D gene. The CDR3 covers 14 residues. Germline V gene data show CDR1 as MDHEN and CDR2 as SYDVKM. V gave up 3 bases and J gave up 1 base, with 10 bases separating them. DNA for the CDR3: TGTGCCAGCAGTTTGTGGGCCCGGTCCTACGAGCAGTACTTC. Translating it yields CASSLWARSYEQYF.

The chain carries TRBV7-2 and TRBJ2-7; D perhaps matches TRBD1 (6 bases). Between the trimmed V and J ends, which lost 0 bases and 0 bases, there was a span of 15 bases. The CDR3 length is 17 residues. CDR1 SGHTA and CDR2 FQGNSA come from the germline V gene. CDR3 DNA sequence: TGTGCCAGCAGCTTAGCGGAAGGACAGAGAATCTCCTACGAGCAGTACTTC. As protein: CASSLAEGQRISYEQYF.

With regard to this clone: A junction boundary mismatches the germline segment, possibly from a read error. Other DNA sequences in the same sample also yield this CDR3. This chain uses TRBV29-1 with TRBJ1-6; no firm D call. The CDR3 totals 13 residues. Germline CDR1 SQVTM, CDR2 ANQGSEA. CDR3 bases: TGCAGCGTGAGAGAGCGAAGAAATTCCCCCCTCCACTTT. It yields the protein CSVRERRNSPLHF.

The CDR3 sequence is CASSLDRGLTEAFF. In DNA form, the CDR3 reads TGTGCCAGCAGCTTGGACAGGGGGCTCACTGAAGCTTTCTTT. V gene TRBV5-5 combines with J gene TRBJ1-1; 9 bases line up with TRBD1. This CDR3 has 14 amino acids. After removal of 0 bases from V and 4 bases from J, the junction contained 1 base not matched to a gene. Germline V gene data show CDR1 as SGHKS and CDR2 as YYEKEE (reference sequence).

The V call is TRBV21-1, the J call TRBJ1-2; TRBD1, the table's D call, lacks a check against the DNA. TRBV21-1 is listed as a pseudogene. CDR3 size: 12 residues. CDR3 loop: CASSKYRDGYTF. In DNA form, the CDR3 reads TGTGCCAGCAGCAAATACAGGGATGGCTACACCTTC.

This clone was counted once. V gene TRBV5-1 combines with J gene TRBJ2-1; 7 positions match TRBD2. The CDR3 contains 16 residues. V lost 4 bases to trimming and J lost 6 bases; unmatched junction nucleotides: 13. Per germline, CDR1 SGHRS and CDR2 YFSETQ. Here the CDR3 DNA reads TGCGCCAGCAGCCTATGGGCCCAGCGGGATACCAATGAGCAGTTCTTC. This gives the protein CASSLWAQRDTNEQFF.

The V and J genes are TRBV7-8 and TRBJ2-7; the D gene is possibly TRBD2 (5 bases). CDR1 is SGHVS and CDR2 is FQNEAQ in the germline V gene. The CDR3 totals 15 residues. The V end was cut by 3 bases, the J end by 2 bases, with 14 bases between. The DNA of the CDR3 is TGTGCCAGCAGCTTGGAGGACCGAGTACCCTACGAGCAGTACTTC. It translates to CASSLEDRVPYEQYF.

The chain uses TRBV27 and TRBJ2-3; 14 positions match TRBD2. CDR1 is MNHEY and CDR2 is SMNVEV in the germline V gene (reference sequence). The junction had 16 bases not matched to a gene; V was cut back by 5 bases and J by 0 bases. The CDR3 sequence is 21 residues long. CDR3 in amino acids: CASSETSGRAPSCSSTDTQYF. CDR3 DNA: TGTGCCAGCAGTGAGACTAGCGGGAGGGCTCCAAGCTGCTCTAGCACAGATACGCAGTATTTT.